The 23 T cell receptor beta chains below come from one sample, sequenced in a study of identifying expanded T cells in peripheral blood. Clones were sequenced by immunoSEQ multiplex PCR, and TCRdb holds only the in-frame ones, with some missing. This sample has around 70,000 clones; almost 90% occur once, and the top ten carry 3.3%. Sequencing used blood. These receptors came from a person aged 18-70 years in good health.

The genes are TRBV6-5 and TRBJ2-7; 11 positions match TRBD2. Germline V lookup: CDR1 MNHEY, CDR2 SVGAGI. The V and J ends lost 7 bases and 2 bases, in that order; junction bases with no gene match: 4. The CDR3 length is 14 residues. CDR3: CASTQTSGAYEQYF. DNA for the CDR3: TGTGCCAGCACCCAGACTAGCGGGGCCTACGAGCAGTACTTC.

The rearrangement uses TRBV4-1 and TRBJ1-1; D perhaps matches TRBD1 (6 bases). V was clipped by 1 base and J by 1 base, with 10 bases between them. The CDR3 is made up of 15 amino acids. The germline V gene encodes CDR1 MGHRA and CDR2 YSYEKL. CDR3 coding DNA: TGCGCCAGCAGCCAAGTGGGGACAAAGAACACTGAAGCTTTCTTT. Its protein product is CASSQVGTKNTEAFF.

The chain combines TRBV6-4 with TRBJ2-2; D not certain. This CDR3 spans 14 amino acids. Looked up from germline, CDR1 is MRHNA and CDR2 is SNTAGT. Deletions cut 3 bases from V and 2 bases from J, with 7 bases between. CDR3 loop: CASSEHRNTGELFF. In DNA, the CDR3 is TGTGCCAGCAGTGAACACCGTAACACCGGGGAGCTGTTTTTT.

This rearrangement joins TRBV29-1 to TRBJ1-1, with D possibly being TRBD1 (6 bases). The V end was cut by 4 bases, the J end by 11 bases, with 14 bases between. Germline CDR1 reads SQVTM; CDR2 reads ANQGSEA. The CDR3 sequence is 11 residues long. CDR3 region: CSVGDPGEAFF. The DNA of the CDR3 is TGCAGCGTTGGTGATCCAGGGGAGGCTTTCTTT. The full variable domain, completed using reference TRBV29-1 and TRBJ1-1, is SAVISQKPSRDICQRGTSLTIQCQVDSQVTMMFWYRQQPGQSLTLIATANQGSEATYESGFVIDKFPISRPNLTFSTLTVSNMSPEDSSIYLCSVGDPGEAFFGQGTRLTVV.

The chain links TRBV7-2 to TRBJ1-6, with D possibly TRBD1 on 6 matching bases. CDR3 length: 16 amino acids. The germline CDR1 and CDR2 sequences are SGHTA and FQGNSA. V was clipped by 5 bases and J by 7 bases, with 18 bases between them. In nucleotides, the CDR3 is TGTGCCAGCAGCCCGACAGGAGCTACACCCAATTCACCCCTCCACTTT. Translated, it gives CASSPTGATPNSPLHF.

V is TRBV7-2 and J is TRBJ2-2, with unresolved D. This CDR3 has 14 amino acids. Germline V CDR1 and CDR2: SGHTA, FQGNSA. The V end lost 5 bases, the J end lost 0 bases, and 7 bases lay between the germline ends. DNA for the CDR3: TGTGCCAGCAGCGGCTTAGCGAACACCGGGGAGCTGTTTTTT. Its translation: CASSGLANTGELFF.

The chain combines TRBV6-5 with TRBJ1-4, with TRBD1 matching over 9 bases. The V and J ends lost 6 bases and 4 bases, in that order; junction bases with no gene match: 3. The germline V gene has CDR1 MNHEY and CDR2 SVGAGI. The CDR3 contains 14 residues. This CDR3 reads CASRNRGRNEKLFF. The CDR3 region has the DNA TGTGCCAGCAGAAACAGGGGGCGTAATGAAAAACTGTTTTTT.

V and J are TRBV30 and TRBJ2-5, with no clear D. The germline V gene encodes CDR1 GTSNPN and CDR2 SVGIG (reference sequence). V lost 1 base and J lost 4, with 10 bases in between. The CDR3 spans 13 residues. The CDR3 bases are TGTGCCTGGAGTGCGGCTAGTCGAGAGACCCAGTACTTC. This gives the protein CAWSAASRETQYF.

The rearrangement joins TRBV2 to TRBJ2-1, with 8 positions matching TRBD2. Germline CDR1 and CDR2: SNHLY and FYNNEI. The CDR3 runs to 15 residues. V dropped 1 base and J dropped 10; count of bases not matched to a gene: 9. CDR3 residues: CASSEVRGANSEQFF. CDR3 sequence (DNA): TGTGCCAGCAGTGAAGTGCGGGGGGCTAATTCCGAGCAGTTCTTC.

The table lists this clone with a few counts. The chain uses TRBV7-9 and TRBJ2-7; 13 bases agree with TRBD2. The trim removed 5 bases at V and 7 bases at J, leaving 5 bases unmatched. This CDR3 is built from 14 residues. Germline CDR1 and CDR2: SEHNR and FQNEAQ (reference sequence). Written as DNA, the CDR3 is TGTGCCAGCAGCCGGACTAGCGGGAGTTGGGAGCAGTACTTC. Translated, it gives CASSRTSGSWEQYF.

The V call is TRBV5-1, the J call TRBJ2-5; the match to TRBD2 covers 12 bases. The CDR3 sequence is 16 residues long. V was pared by 4 bases and J by 2 bases, with 6 bases of the junction left unmatched. Per the germline V gene, CDR1 is SGHRS and CDR2 is YFSETQ. The CDR3 region is CASSPPGTSGQETQYF. The CDR3 region has the DNA TGCGCCAGCAGCCCCCCCGGGACTAGCGGGCAAGAGACCCAGTACTTC.

The chain links TRBV29-1 to TRBJ1-1; TRBD1 agrees at 8 bases. The V gene's germline CDR1 is SQVTM and CDR2 ANQGSEA. CDR3 length: 15 amino acids. The trim removed 6 bases at V and 11 bases at J, leaving 20 bases unmatched. The CDR3, as DNA: TGCAGCGTCGCCGCCGTGACAGGGGCGACCCGTGGGGCTTTCTTT. It encodes CSVAAVTGATRGAFF. Variable domain in full (rest from reference TRBV29-1 and TRBJ1-1): SAVISQKPSRDICQRGTSLTIQCQVDSQVTMMFWYRQQPGQSLTLIATANQGSEATYESGFVIDKFPISRPNLTFSTLTVSNMSPEDSSIYLCSVAAVTGATRGAFFGQGTRLTVV.

This sequence joins TRBV4-3 and TRBJ1-6; D unclear. Germline V gene lookup returns CDR1 LGHNA and CDR2 YSLEER. V was trimmed by 0 bases and J by 10 bases, leaving 10 bases between them. This CDR3 region has 14 residues. The CDR3 loop reads CASSQDAGESPLHF. CDR3 in DNA: TGCGCCAGCAGCCAAGACGCCGGGGAGTCACCCCTCCACTTT.

The chain couples TRBV28 to TRBJ2-7; perhaps TRBD2 as D (5 bases). V gave up 2 bases and J gave up 3 bases, with 17 bases separating them. Germline CDR1 MDHEN, CDR2 SYDVKM. The CDR3 consists of 16 residues. The CDR3 region has the DNA TGTGCCAGCAGTTTAAACGGGGTAGGCGTGTTCTACGAGCAGTACTTC. It translates to CASSLNGVGVFYEQYF.

The rearrangement uses TRBV18 and TRBJ2-2; possible D gene TRBD1, 6 bases. Germline CDR1 KGHSH, CDR2 LQKENI. V lost 3 bases and J lost 3, with 14 bases in between. The CDR3 runs to 16 residues. The CDR3 loop is CASSPTRGTDTGELFF. CDR3 nucleotide sequence: TGTGCCAGCTCACCGACCAGGGGTACGGACACCGGGGAGCTGTTTTTT.

This chain connects TRBV27 to TRBJ2-2; 8 nucleotides align to TRBD1. This CDR3 contains 14 residues. With V trimmed by 9 bases and J by 3 bases, 6 bases remained unmatched. The V gene's germline CDR1 is MNHEY and CDR2 SMNVEV (reference sequence). CDR3: CASRRGRDTGELFF. As DNA, the CDR3 is TGTGCCAGTCGCAGGGGGCGCGACACCGGGGAGCTGTTTTTT.

The chain combines TRBV7-2 with TRBJ1-2, with 7 bases aligning to TRBD1. This CDR3 contains 13 residues. J lost 4 bases, V lost 6 bases, and 5 bases had no gene match. Germline CDR1 and CDR2: SGHTA and FQGNSA. CDR3 DNA sequence: TGTGCCAGCAGTCGAGACAGGGCCTATGGCTACACCTTC. The encoded protein is CASSRDRAYGYTF.

In its sample, this clone was seen once. The rearrangement joins TRBV7-9 to TRBJ2-1, with TRBD1 matching 7 bases. V was clipped by 5 bases and J by 5 bases; unmatched bases: 3. The CDR3 spans 13 residues. The V gene's germline CDR1 is SEHNR and CDR2 FQNEAQ (reference sequence). Here the CDR3 reads CASSVTGDNEQFF. CDR3 coding DNA: TGTGCCAGCAGCGTCACAGGGGACAATGAGCAGTTCTTC.

The chain combines TRBV11-2 with TRBJ2-2, with D hard to call. The CDR3 is made up of 15 amino acids. V dropped 1 base and J dropped 2 bases, with 8 bases sitting between them. Germline lookup yields CDR1 SGHAT and CDR2 FQNNGV. The CDR3 DNA follows: TGTGCCAGCAGCTTAGTACTGCTCAACACCGGGGAGCTGTTTTTT. Translation: CASSLVLLNTGELFF.

The gene calls are TRBV7-2 and TRBJ2-7; the match to TRBD2 covers 8 bases. The CDR3 is 15 amino acids. Germline CDR1 and CDR2: SGHTA and FQGNSA. The trim removed 1 base at V and 3 bases at J, leaving 5 bases unmatched. DNA of the CDR3: TGTGCCAGCAGCTTAGGGCTAGCGGGCCTCTACGAGCAGTACTTC. Its translation: CASSLGLAGLYEQYF.

The rearrangement joins TRBV9 to TRBJ2-7; D call uncertain. Per germline, CDR1 SGDLS and CDR2 YYNGEE. Trimming cost V 0 bases and J 7 bases, with 14 bases left between them. The CDR3 is 14 residues long. CDR3 DNA sequence: TGTGCCAGCAGCGTAGACCCCTTTACGGGTGAGCAGTACTTC. Its protein product is CASSVDPFTGEQYF.

The V and J genes are TRBV4-1 and TRBJ1-6; perhaps TRBD1 as D (5 bases). V lost 4 bases, J lost 3 bases, and 13 bases lay in between. Looked up from germline, CDR1 is MGHRA and CDR2 is YSYEKL. This CDR3 has 16 amino acids. CDR3 nucleotide sequence: TGCGCCAGCAGCCCTGGCCGACAGATCTATAATTCACCCCTCCACTTT. Protein product: CASSPGRQIYNSPLHF.

V usage is TRBV15 and J usage is TRBJ2-5; D perhaps matches TRBD2 (7 bases). The germline V and J ends were trimmed by 5 bases and 0 bases, with 16 bases remaining between them. The CDR3 is made up of 16 amino acids. CDR1 LNHNV and CDR2 YYDKDF come from the germline V gene (reference sequence). The CDR3 region is CATSPRGGGNQETQYF. CDR3 DNA: TGTGCCACCAGCCCCCGCGGGGGCGGGAACCAAGAGACCCAGTACTTC. Together with reference TRBV15 and TRBJ2-5, the CDR3 gives the full variable domain: DAMVIQNPRYQVTQFGKPVTLSCSQTLNHNVMYWYQQKSSQAPKLLFHYYDKDFNNEADTPDNFQSRRPNTSFCFLDIRSPGLGDTAMYLCATSPRGGGNQETQYFGPGTRLLVL.